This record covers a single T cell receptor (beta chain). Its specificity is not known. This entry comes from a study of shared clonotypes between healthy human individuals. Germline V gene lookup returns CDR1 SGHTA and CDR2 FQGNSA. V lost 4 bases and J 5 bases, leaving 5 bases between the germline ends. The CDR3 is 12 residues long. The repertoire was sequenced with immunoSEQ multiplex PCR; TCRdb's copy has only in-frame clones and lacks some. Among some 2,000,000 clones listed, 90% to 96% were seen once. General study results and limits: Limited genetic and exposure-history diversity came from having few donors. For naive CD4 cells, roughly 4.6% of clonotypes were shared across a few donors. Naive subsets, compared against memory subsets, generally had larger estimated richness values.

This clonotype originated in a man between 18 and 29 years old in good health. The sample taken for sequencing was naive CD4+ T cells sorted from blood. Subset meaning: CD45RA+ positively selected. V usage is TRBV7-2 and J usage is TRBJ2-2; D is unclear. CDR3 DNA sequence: TGTGCCAGCAGCTCCCCAACCGGGGAGCTGTTTTTT. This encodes CASSSPTGELFF.